One and the same sample provided the 28 T cell receptor beta chains below, sequenced in a study of a mutant IDH1 vaccine in newly diagnosed glioma. Time point given: week 35, safety follow-up. Topical imiquimod accompanied each vaccine dose, which consisted of 300 ug of mutant IDH1 20-mer peptide. Antigens for these TCRs are unknown. Repertoires were generated with immunoSEQ multiplex PCR, while TCRdb's copy carries only in-frame clones and drops some. The sample shows about 72,000 clones, 84% of them seen only once. The starting material was PBMCs, obtained from a glioma patient whose treatment included an IDH1 peptide vaccine. These receptors originate from a man younger than 35 with glioma.

The chain is built from TRBV7-9 and TRBJ1-1, with D possibly TRBD1 on 5 matching bases. Trimming left V 1 base short and J 1 base short, with 13 bases between. CDR1 SEHNR and CDR2 FQNEAQ come from the germline V gene (reference sequence). CDR3 length equals 16 residues. This CDR3 is CASSLGSLGGNTEAFF. The CDR3 DNA follows: TGTGCCAGCAGCTTAGGTTCATTGGGGGGGAACACTGAAGCTTTCTTT.

V and J are TRBV4-1 and TRBJ2-5; D possibly corresponds to TRBD1 (6 bases). Germline V gene lookup returns CDR1 MGHRA and CDR2 YSYEKL. V dropped 5 bases and J dropped 2 bases, with 9 bases sitting between them. The CDR3 length is 13 residues. The CDR3 sequence: CASSGGLQETQYF. For the CDR3, the DNA is TGCGCCAGCAGCGGGGGCCTTCAAGAGACCCAGTACTTC.

J is TRBJ2-7 and V is TRBV15, with D possibly matching TRBD2 (6 bases). Trimming shortened V by 1 base and J by 2 bases, and 12 bases separated the two germline ends. Germline-derived CDR1 and CDR2 are LNHNV and YYDKDF (reference sequence). The CDR3 is 15 residues long. For the CDR3, the DNA is TGTGCCACCAGCAGAGTAATGGGGAGGACCTACGAGCAGTACTTC. This translates into CATSRVMGRTYEQYF.

The chain has TRBV6-5 and TRBJ1-1, with D uncertain. Germline V CDR1 and CDR2: MNHEY, SVGAGI. This CDR3 comprises 12 residues. Trimming cost V 6 bases and J 8 bases, with 13 bases left between them. The chain's CDR3 is CASSPFGEEAFF. The CDR3 DNA sequence: TGTGCCAGCAGCCCGTTTGGGGAGGAAGCTTTCTTT.

CDR3 bases: TGCGCCAGCAGCTTGTGGGGGGCTAACTATGGCTACACCTTC. Translating gives CASSLWGANYGYTF. The rearrangement links TRBV5-1 to TRBJ1-2, with a tentative D call TRBD1 (5 bases). This CDR3 has 14 amino acids. In germline, CDR1 is SGHRS, CDR2 YFSETQ. Deletions cut 1 base from V and 0 bases from J, with 7 bases between.

In the case of this clone: The CDR3 does not close with the conserved phenylalanine or tryptophan, likely indicating a read error. It is unclear where the CDR3 begins or ends on the DNA, so no DNA is shown, and the CDR3 is as TCRdb lists it. The V call is TRBV5-1, the J call TRBJ2-3; the table names TRBD1, a call not compared with the DNA. The CDR3 is made up of 13 amino acids, end residues included. Germline CDR1 and CDR2: SGHRS and YFSETQ. CDR3: CASSLATGQGTTL.

Details on this clone: Other DNA sequences in this specimen translate into the identical CDR3. The V gene is TRBV4-1, the J gene TRBJ1-5, with unresolved D. With 4 bases removed from V and 5 bases from J, the gap between germline ends came to 12 bases. Germline-derived CDR1 and CDR2 are MGHRA and YSYEKL. The CDR3 has 14 residues. The chain's CDR3 is CASSPQRVDQPQHF. The CDR3 DNA reads TGCGCCAGCAGCCCTCAACGGGTGGATCAGCCCCAGCATTTT.

The chain couples TRBV5-8 to TRBJ2-2; D perhaps matches TRBD1 (6 bases). In germline, CDR1 is SGHTS, CDR2 YDEGEE. This CDR3 region has 15 residues. Trimming removed 4 bases from V and 3 bases from J, with 13 bases in between. CDR3 region: CASSPRGRYTGELFF. CDR3 coding DNA: TGTGCCAGCAGCCCCAGGGGCAGATACACCGGGGAGCTGTTTTTT.

The table lists this clone with a count of one. The chain has TRBV14 and TRBJ2-7; D uncertain. The CDR3 spans 13 residues. Trimming shortened V by 0 bases and J by 2 bases, and 5 bases separated the two germline ends. Germline V gene lookup returns CDR1 SGHDN and CDR2 FVKESK. The CDR3 DNA sequence: TGTGCCAGCAGCCAAGACAGAGCCTACGAGCAGTACTTC. This encodes CASSQDRAYEQYF.

This clone was picked up a small number of times. V and J are TRBV9 and TRBJ2-2, with 7 bases identical to TRBD1. This CDR3 is 17 amino acids long. Trimming cost V 3 bases and J 2 bases; bases outside gene matches: 10. Germline assignment: CDR1 SGDLS and CDR2 YYNGEE. The CDR3 DNA follows: TGTGCCAGCAGCGGACCACAGGGGTTCCATAACACCGGGGAGCTGTTTTTT. The encoded protein is CASSGPQGFHNTGELFF.

This chain joins TRBV5-4 and TRBJ1-1; tentative D call: TRBD1 (5 bases). With 6 bases removed from V and 0 bases from J, the gap between germline ends came to 18 bases. Germline V gene data show CDR1 as SGHNT and CDR2 as YYREEE (reference sequence). The CDR3 spans 16 residues. This CDR3 reads CASTQRQSLMNTEAFF. The DNA for the CDR3 is TGTGCCAGCACCCAACGACAGAGCCTCATGAACACTGAAGCTTTCTTT.

The chain combines TRBV18 with TRBJ1-1; no clear D. The germline V gene has CDR1 KGHSH and CDR2 LQKENI. V was cut by 3 bases and J by 1 base, with 3 bases left in between. The CDR3 has 12 residues. Here the CDR3 reads CASSPQNTEAFF. The CDR3 DNA reads TGTGCCAGCTCACCTCAGAACACTGAAGCTTTCTTT.

The V and J genes are TRBV4-2 and TRBJ2-7, with 8 bases that match TRBD2. With V trimmed by 1 base and J by 2 bases, 10 bases remained unmatched. CDR3 length: 17 residues. In germline, CDR1 is LGHNA, CDR2 YNFKEQ. The CDR3 is CASSQAIVTSGTYEQYF. CDR3 nucleotide sequence: TGTGCCAGCAGCCAAGCGATAGTCACTAGCGGTACCTACGAGCAGTACTTC.

The chain is built from TRBV15 and TRBJ1-6; tentatively, D is TRBD1 (5 bases). V lost 5 bases, J lost 8 bases, and 10 bases lay in between. The CDR3 extends over 13 amino acids. Germline V gene sequence: CDR1 LNHNV, CDR2 YYDKDF (reference sequence). The chain's CDR3 is CATSEDNYSPLHF. The DNA of the CDR3 is TGTGCCACCAGCGAGGACAACTATTCACCCCTCCACTTT. Filled out from reference TRBV15 and TRBJ1-6, the complete variable domain reads DAMVIQNPRYQVTQFGKPVTLSCSQTLNHNVMYWYQQKSSQAPKLLFHYYDKDFNNEADTPDNFQSRRPNTSFCFLDIRSPGLGDTAMYLCATSEDNYSPLHFGNGTRLTVT.

The chain couples TRBV5-8 to TRBJ2-7; 10 bases line up with TRBD1. This CDR3 region has 14 residues. The V gene's germline CDR1 is SGHTS and CDR2 YDEGEE. Trimming removed 6 bases from V and 3 bases from J; junction bases left unmatched: 6. CDR3 in amino acids: CASTRTGGHYEQYF. CDR3 nucleotides: TGTGCCAGCACCCGGACAGGGGGGCACTACGAGCAGTACTTC.

The CDR3 reads CASSPLRGGVFDEQYF. CDR3 sequence (DNA): TGTGCCAGCAGCCCGCTTAGGGGGGGCGTTTTCGACGAGCAGTACTTC. The chain joins TRBV7-2 to TRBJ2-7, with D perhaps TRBD2 (7 bases). Germline V gives CDR1 SGHTA, CDR2 FQGNSA. CDR3 length: 16 residues. V lost 5 bases and J lost 5, with 22 bases in between.

This sequence joins TRBV5-6 and TRBJ1-1, with unresolved D. Trimming shortened V by 2 bases and J by 0 bases, and 5 bases separated the two germline ends. Germline V gene data show CDR1 as SGHDT and CDR2 as YYEEEE. The CDR3 has 13 amino acids. The CDR3 region has the DNA TGTGCCAGCAGCTTTTTCATGAACACTGAAGCTTTCTTT. This codes for CASSFFMNTEAFF.

This chain connects TRBV2 to TRBJ2-3; 10 positions match TRBD2. The junction had 10 bases not matched to a gene; V was cut back by 5 bases and J by 2 bases. Per germline, CDR1 SNHLY and CDR2 FYNNEI. This CDR3 has 17 residues. This chain's CDR3 is CASSFRTSGADTDTQYF. The CDR3 DNA reads TGTGCCAGCAGTTTTCGTACTAGCGGGGCCGACACAGATACGCAGTATTTT.

This clone turned up a few times. J is TRBJ1-2 and V is TRBV2; D gene unclear. CDR3 length equals 14 residues. CDR1 is SNHLY and CDR2 is FYNNEI in the germline V gene. V shed 3 bases and J shed 4 bases, with 12 bases lying between them. CDR3: CASSDVGRFYGYTF. CDR3 nucleotides: TGTGCCAGCAGTGATGTGGGAAGATTCTATGGCTACACCTTC.

The chain joins TRBV7-8 to TRBJ1-5; 7 bases line up with TRBD1. The CDR3 sequence is 17 residues long. Germline V gene lookup returns CDR1 SGHVS and CDR2 FQNEAQ. V lost 5 bases, J lost 2 bases, and 12 bases stayed unmatched. The CDR3 sequence is CASSLTSYRGGNQPQHF. The CDR3 DNA is TGTGCCAGCAGCCTGACCTCCTACAGGGGAGGCAATCAGCCCCAGCATTTT.

This clone was found once. This sequence joins TRBV7-2 and TRBJ1-1; 7 bases are a match to TRBD1. The trim removed 5 bases at V and 4 bases at J, leaving 4 bases unmatched. The CDR3 totals 13 residues. CDR1 and CDR2 (germline): SGHTA, FQGNSA. The CDR3 loop reads CASSLDRATEAFF. DNA of the CDR3: TGTGCCAGCAGCCTCGACAGGGCCACTGAAGCTTTCTTT.

The genes are TRBV18 and TRBJ1-2; the D is unclear. The germline V and J ends were trimmed by 6 bases and 6 bases, with 11 bases remaining between them. There are 12 residues in the CDR3. CDR1 is KGHSH and CDR2 is LQKENI in the germline V gene. The CDR3 is CASSPFGDGYTF. DNA of the CDR3: TGTGCCAGCTCGCCCTTTGGGGATGGCTACACCTTC.

The gene calls are TRBV2 and TRBJ1-3, with 10 positions matching TRBD1. Germline V gene data show CDR1 as SNHLY and CDR2 as FYNNEI. The CDR3 length is 16 residues. The trim removed 8 bases at V and 0 bases at J, leaving 7 bases unmatched. The CDR3 nucleotides are TGTGCCAGCCGGGACAGGGGCCCCCTCTCTGGAAACACCATATATTTT. It encodes CASRDRGPLSGNTIYF.

The V and J genes are TRBV4-1 and TRBJ2-7; no reliable D call. In germline, CDR1 is MGHRA, CDR2 YSYEKL. V shed 1 base and J shed 0 bases, with 4 bases lying between them. The CDR3 has 13 amino acids. CDR3 amino acids: CASSQVPSYEQYF. CDR3 in DNA: TGCGCCAGCAGCCAAGTTCCCTCCTACGAGCAGTACTTC.

The chain has TRBV29-1 and TRBJ2-7; D gene uncertain. The V gene's germline CDR1 is SQVTM and CDR2 ANQGSEA. The V gene lost 2 bases and the J gene lost 3 bases, with 5 bases spanning the gap. The CDR3 has 11 amino acids. This chain's CDR3 is CSVERGYEQYF. The CDR3 DNA reads as TGCAGCGTTGAAAGAGGCTACGAGCAGTACTTC.

V usage is TRBV4-3 and J usage is TRBJ2-7, with a tentative D call TRBD1 (6 bases). Germline V gives CDR1 LGHNA, CDR2 YSLEER. The V end was cut by 0 bases, the J end by 5 bases, with 11 bases between. The CDR3 runs 14 residues. The CDR3 sequence: CASSQETGRDEQYF. CDR3 coding DNA: TGCGCCAGCAGCCAAGAAACAGGGAGAGACGAGCAGTACTTC.

The chain is built from TRBV5-1 and TRBJ2-1, with 8 bases fitting TRBD2. V lost 3 bases, J lost 7 bases, and 9 bases stayed unmatched. Germline lookup yields CDR1 SGHRS and CDR2 YFSETQ. The CDR3 extends over 15 amino acids. The CDR3: CASSSTGGPRNEQFF. CDR3 in DNA: TGCGCCAGCAGCTCAACGGGGGGGCCGCGAAATGAGCAGTTCTTC. The full variable domain, with the rest looked up from reference TRBV5-1 and TRBJ2-1, is KAGVTQTPRYLIKTRGQQVTLSCSPISGHRSVSWYQQTPGQGLQFLFEYFSETQRNKGNFPGRFSGRQFSNSRSEMNVSTLELGDSALYLCASSSTGGPRNEQFFGPGTRLTVL.

The rearrangement joins TRBV5-1 to TRBJ2-7; tentatively, D is TRBD1 (5 bases). Germline V gene data show CDR1 as SGHRS and CDR2 as YFSETQ. The CDR3 has 15 residues. The germline V and J ends were trimmed by 0 bases and 3 bases, with 13 bases remaining between them. The CDR3: CASSLDFQGRYEQYF. CDR3 nucleotide sequence: TGCGCCAGCAGCTTGGATTTTCAGGGCCGCTACGAGCAGTACTTC. The variable domain in full, with the rest retrieved from reference TRBV5-1 and TRBJ2-7, is KAGVTQTPRYLIKTRGQQVTLSCSPISGHRSVSWYQQTPGQGLQFLFEYFSETQRNKGNFPGRFSGRQFSNSRSEMNVSTLELGDSALYLCASSLDFQGRYEQYFGPGTRLTVT.